The 22 T cell receptor beta chains below were found in one sample sequenced in a study of T cells in Graves' hyperthyroidism and ophthalmopathy. The TCR beta CDR3 regions underwent amplification using RNA transcripts as the source. First-round RT-PCR of the TCR CDR3 relied on the HTBI primer set. TCRdb recomputed calls from the multiplex PCR reads with MiXCR, one row per CDR3 protein. The data contain approximately 100,000 distinct CDR3 sequences, around 42% of them singletons. What was sequenced was peripheral blood or thyroid tissue (not recorded which). All receptors derive from a woman between 25 and 40 years old with Graves' hyperthyroidism.

The chain combines TRBV15 with TRBJ2-7; perhaps TRBD2 as D (5 bases). From germline, CDR1 is LNHNV and CDR2 YYDKDF (reference sequence). CDR3 length: 11 residues. V was clipped by 3 bases and J by 6 bases, with 6 bases between them. CDR3 in DNA: TGTGCCACCAGCAGTGGACTCGAGCAGTACTTC. As protein: CATSSGLEQYF.

This clonotype appeared a few times. V is TRBV3-1 and J is TRBJ2-5; no firm D call. Germline V gene sequence: CDR1 LGHDT, CDR2 YNNKEL (reference sequence). V was clipped by 0 bases and J by 0 bases, with 14 bases between them. This CDR3 region has 17 residues. The CDR3 DNA reads TGTGCCAGCAGCCAAGATCGGTTAGTATACTACCAAGAGACCCAGTACTTC. It yields the protein CASSQDRLVYYQETQYF.

This clonotype was found many times. The chain joins TRBV28 to TRBJ2-5; perhaps TRBD2 as D (5 bases). V lost 0 bases and J 5 bases, leaving 10 bases between the germline ends. The CDR3 length is 14 residues. CDR1 and CDR2 from the germline V gene are MDHEN and SYDVKM. CDR3 amino acids: CASSLWERWETQYF. The DNA for the CDR3 is TGTGCCAGCAGTTTATGGGAGCGGTGGGAGACCCAGTACTTC. Full variable domain (missing parts from reference TRBV28 and TRBJ2-5): DVKVTQSSRYLVKRTGEKVFLECVQDMDHENMFWYRQDPGLGLRLIYFSYDVKMKEKGDIPEGYSVSREKKERFSLILESASTNQTSMYLCASSLWERWETQYFGPGTRLLVL.

Ten or more counts support this clonotype. The genes are TRBV12-3 or TRBV12-4 and TRBJ2-2; D gene unclear. Between the trimmed V and J ends, which lost 5 bases and 0 bases, there was a span of 19 bases. This CDR3 contains 18 residues. In DNA form, the CDR3 reads TGTGCCAGCAGTCCGACCAGAAGTGGCCCCGCGAACACCGGGGAGCTGTTTTTT. It is translated as CASSPTRSGPANTGELFF.

The V call is TRBV5-6, the J call TRBJ2-7, with 9 bases identical to TRBD1. Germline V gene data show CDR1 as SGHDT and CDR2 as YYEEEE. The junction had 4 bases not matched to a gene; V was cut back by 2 bases and J by 4 bases. The CDR3 totals 14 residues. CDR3 coding DNA: TGTGCCAGCAGCTTCGGGACAGGGCAATACGAGCAGTACTTC. It translates to CASSFGTGQYEQYF.

In its sample, this clonotype was seen many times. The chain employs TRBV27 and TRBJ1-1, with no clear D. Germline V lookup: CDR1 MNHEY, CDR2 SMNVEV (reference sequence). This CDR3 spans 14 amino acids. Trimming pared 6 bases from V and 0 bases from J, leaving 11 bases between. The CDR3 sequence is CASSREDVNTEAFF. In DNA, the CDR3 is TGTGCCAGCAGCCGGGAGGACGTGAACACTGAAGCTTTCTTT.

This clonotype was detected many times. The chain employs TRBV15 and TRBJ1-6; D remains unclear. CDR1 is LNHNV and CDR2 is YYDKDF in the germline V gene (reference sequence). Trimming removed 3 bases at V and 7 bases at J, with 7 bases between. The CDR3 is 13 amino acids. CDR3 protein: CATSSDSNSPLHF. The CDR3 nucleotides are TGTGCCACCAGCAGCGATTCAAATTCACCCCTCCACTTT.

This chain links TRBV10-3 with TRBJ1-1; possibly TRBD1 for D (6 bases). V lost 10 bases and J lost 0, with 15 bases in between. The CDR3 has 14 amino acids. Germline V gene data show CDR1 as ENHRY and CDR2 as SYGVKD. The CDR3 DNA reads as TGTGCCACGAAGGCCGGGACACTGAACACTGAAGCTTTCTTT. Its protein product is CATKAGTLNTEAFF.

This clonotype was seen at least ten times. V is TRBV3-1 and J is TRBJ1-3; TRBD1 might be the D (6 bases). With 4 bases removed from V and 4 bases from J, the gap between germline ends came to 14 bases. The CDR3 covers 15 residues. Germline CDR1 reads LGHDT; CDR2 reads YNNKEL (reference sequence). The CDR3 spells CASSLSQGPGNTIYF. DNA for the CDR3: TGTGCCAGCAGCCTTTCACAGGGTCCGGGAAACACCATATATTTT.

V is TRBV7-2 and J is TRBJ2-7, with a possible D match to TRBD1 (5 bases). Trimming pared 3 bases from V and 5 bases from J, leaving 17 bases between. Germline V gives CDR1 SGHTA, CDR2 FQGNSA. CDR3 size: 15 residues. CDR3 in amino acids: CASSLGRTNLNEQYF. CDR3 DNA sequence: TGTGCCAGCAGCTTGGGCAGGACAAACCTAAACGAGCAGTACTTC.

This clonotype was observed many times. CDR3 DNA sequence: TGCAGTGCTTTAGCGGGAGGACCCCTCTCCTACGAGCAGTACTTC. Its protein product is CSALAGGPLSYEQYF. The V gene is TRBV20-1, the J gene TRBJ2-7, with 10 bases aligning to TRBD2. Germline values: CDR1 DFQATT, CDR2 SNEGSKA (reference sequence). With 5 bases clipped from V and 0 bases from J, the junction kept 7 bases outside the gene matches. The CDR3 has 15 residues.

In this sample, this clonotype turned up many times. This rearrangement joins TRBV20-1 to TRBJ2-2; 7 bases map to TRBD2. V gave up 2 bases and J gave up 7 bases; unmatched junction bases: 10. From germline, CDR1 is DFQATT and CDR2 SNEGSKA (reference sequence). CDR3 length: 15 residues. This CDR3 reads CSARTSAGLVGELFF. The CDR3, as DNA: TGCAGTGCTAGAACATCAGCGGGATTGGTCGGGGAGCTGTTTTTT.

The rearrangement joins TRBV10-1 to TRBJ2-7; 14 positions agree with TRBD2. The V gene end was trimmed by 6 bases and the J gene end by 9 bases; junction bases not matched to a gene: 7. The CDR3 sequence is 14 residues long. CDR1 is WNHNN and CDR2 is SYGVQD in the germline V gene (reference sequence). The CDR3 loop is CASSTGTSGSGQYF. Here the CDR3 DNA reads TGCGCCAGCAGCACCGGGACTAGCGGGAGCGGGCAGTACTTC.

This clonotype has at least ten counts. A much larger clone lies one base from this, so it may be a read error. This rearrangement joins TRBV24-1 to TRBJ1-4; TRBD1 is a possible D gene (6 bases). CDR1 and CDR2 (germline): KGHDR, SFDVKD. V dropped 2 bases and J dropped 0 bases, with 18 bases sitting between them. The CDR3 runs to 19 residues. The CDR3 sequence: CATSDWAGAAGTTNEKLFF. CDR3 coding DNA: TGTGCCACCAGTGATTGGGCAGGGGCCGCGGGAACAACTAATGAAAAACTGTTTTTT.

V is TRBV13 and J is TRBJ1-4, with D uncertain. The CDR3 is 14 residues long. V lost 1 base, J lost 2 bases, and 5 bases lay in between. Germline CDR1 reads PRHDT; CDR2 reads FYEKMQ (reference sequence). Here the CDR3 DNA reads TGTGCCAGCAGCTTAGTCGGGACTAATGAAAAACTGTTTTTT. Amino acid sequence: CASSLVGTNEKLFF.

At least ten counts were recorded for this clonotype. The V gene is TRBV6-2 or TRBV6-3, the J gene TRBJ1-1, with D unclear. With 6 bases removed from V and 5 bases from J, the gap between germline ends came to 25 bases. There are 17 residues in the CDR3. CDR1 is MNHEY and CDR2 is SVGEGT in the germline V gene. Written as DNA, the CDR3 is TGTGCCAGCAGACTACACGCCGCAGGACGATATGGGACTGAAGCTTTCTTT. Translated, it gives CASRLHAAGRYGTEAFF.

Points on this clonotype: A much larger clone lies a single base off, so this may be a read error. The chain joins TRBV6-1 to TRBJ1-4, with unresolved D. The CDR3 is made up of 14 amino acids. The germline V gene has CDR1 MNHNS and CDR2 SASEGT. The CDR3 DNA reads TGTGCCAGCAGTTTGACACCAACTAATGATAAACTGTTTTTT. Amino acid sequence: CASSLTPTNDKLFF.

The rearrangement links TRBV7-8 to TRBJ2-7; D perhaps matches TRBD1 (5 bases). The CDR3 runs 14 residues. Trimming stripped 1 base from V and 4 bases from J, with 11 bases between. Germline V gene lookup returns CDR1 SGHVS and CDR2 FQNEAQ. Here the CDR3 reads CASSLGVGVYEQYF. The CDR3, as DNA: TGTGCCAGCAGCTTAGGGGTAGGGGTTTACGAGCAGTACTTC.

The rearrangement links TRBV2 to TRBJ2-2, with 14 bases lining up with TRBD2. The CDR3 has 18 amino acids. The V and J ends lost 6 bases and 5 bases, in that order; junction bases with no gene match: 11. CDR1 is SNHLY and CDR2 is FYNNEI in the germline V gene. CDR3 region: CASREGLAGVFGTGELFF. The CDR3 DNA reads TGTGCCAGCAGGGAGGGACTAGCGGGAGTATTTGGGACCGGGGAGCTGTTTTTT.

The sample holds a few counts of this clonotype. The CDR3 DNA reads as TGTGCCAGCTCAGGGGGGGGCGGGGATCAGCCCCAGCATTTT. As protein: CASSGGGGDQPQHF. J is TRBJ1-5 and V is TRBV9; 7 bases agree with TRBD1. With V trimmed by 7 bases and J by 5 bases, 9 bases remained unmatched. The germline CDR1 and CDR2 sequences are SGDLS and YYNGEE. The CDR3 has 14 residues.

This clonotype was observed many times. The chain uses TRBV28 and TRBJ2-7; possible D gene TRBD2, 8 bases. The V end was cut by 7 bases, the J end by 1 base, with 17 bases between. Germline CDR1 MDHEN, CDR2 SYDVKM. The CDR3 extends over 15 amino acids. CDR3 coding DNA: TGTGCCAGCACCGGGGGGGGACAGCTGTCCTACGAGCAGTACTTC. This encodes CASTGGGQLSYEQYF.

About this clonotype: Being one base from a much bigger clone, this may be a read error. This chain connects TRBV11-2 to TRBJ2-7, with TRBD1 matching over 10 bases. Germline-derived CDR1 and CDR2 are SGHAT and FQNNGV. The CDR3 has 16 residues. CDR3 DNA: TGTGCCAGCAGTTACTCGAGGGACAGGGGTGTCCACGAGCAGCACTTC. Translating it yields CASSYSRDRGVHEQHF.